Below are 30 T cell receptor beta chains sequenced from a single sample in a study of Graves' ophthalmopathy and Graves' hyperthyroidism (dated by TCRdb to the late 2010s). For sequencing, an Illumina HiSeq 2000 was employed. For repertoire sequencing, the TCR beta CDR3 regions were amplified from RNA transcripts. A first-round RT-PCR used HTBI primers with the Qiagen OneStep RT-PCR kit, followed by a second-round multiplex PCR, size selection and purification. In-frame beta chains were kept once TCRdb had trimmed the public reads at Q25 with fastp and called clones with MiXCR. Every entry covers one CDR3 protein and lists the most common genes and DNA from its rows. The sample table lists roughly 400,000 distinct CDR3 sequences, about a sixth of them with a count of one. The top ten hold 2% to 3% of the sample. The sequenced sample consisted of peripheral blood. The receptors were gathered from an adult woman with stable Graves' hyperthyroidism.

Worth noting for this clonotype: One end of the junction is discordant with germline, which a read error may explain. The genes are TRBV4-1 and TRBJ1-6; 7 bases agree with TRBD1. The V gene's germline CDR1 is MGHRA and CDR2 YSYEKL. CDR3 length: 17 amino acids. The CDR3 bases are TGCGCCAGCAGCCAAGCGGAGGGGGCGCGTGGACGTTCACACCTCCACTTT. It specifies CASSQAEGARGRSHLHF.

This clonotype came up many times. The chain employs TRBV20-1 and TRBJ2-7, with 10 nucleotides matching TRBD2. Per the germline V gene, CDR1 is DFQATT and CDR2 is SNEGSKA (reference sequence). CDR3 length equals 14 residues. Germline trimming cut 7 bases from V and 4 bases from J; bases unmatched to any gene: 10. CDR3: CSVKGAGGRYEQYF. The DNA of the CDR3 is TGCAGTGTTAAGGGAGCGGGAGGGCGATACGAGCAGTACTTC.

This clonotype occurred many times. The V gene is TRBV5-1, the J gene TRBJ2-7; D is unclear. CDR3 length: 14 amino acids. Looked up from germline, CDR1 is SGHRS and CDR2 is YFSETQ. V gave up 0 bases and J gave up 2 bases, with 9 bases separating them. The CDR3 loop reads CASSLGDTPYEQYF. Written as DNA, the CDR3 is TGCGCCAGCAGCTTGGGAGATACTCCCTACGAGCAGTACTTC.

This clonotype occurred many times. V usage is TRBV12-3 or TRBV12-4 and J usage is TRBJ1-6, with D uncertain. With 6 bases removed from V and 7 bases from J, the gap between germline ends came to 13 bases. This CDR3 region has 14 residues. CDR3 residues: CASSLRRANSPLHF. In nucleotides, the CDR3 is TGTGCCAGCAGCCTTCGGAGGGCGAATTCACCCCTCCACTTT.

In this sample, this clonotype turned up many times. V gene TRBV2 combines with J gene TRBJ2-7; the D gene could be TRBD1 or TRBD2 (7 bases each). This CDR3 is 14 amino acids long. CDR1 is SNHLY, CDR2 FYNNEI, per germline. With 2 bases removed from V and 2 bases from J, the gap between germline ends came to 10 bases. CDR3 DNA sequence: TGTGCCAGCAGTGAACAGGGGGGGGCCTACGAGCAGTACTTC. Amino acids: CASSEQGGAYEQYF. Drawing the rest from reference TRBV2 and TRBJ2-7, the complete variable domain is EPEVTQTPSHQVTQMGQEVILRCVPISNHLYFYWYRQILGQKVEFLVSFYNNEISEKSEIFDDQFSVERPDGSNFTLKIRSTKLEDSAMYFCASSEQGGAYEQYFGPGTRLTVT.

The CDR3 DNA is TGTGCCTCCCGGGGCAGGGGGCAAGAGACCCAGTACTTC. Translating it yields CASRGRGQETQYF. The V call is TRBV5-8, the J call TRBJ2-5; TRBD1 aligns across 7 bases. The germline gives CDR1 SGHTS, CDR2 YDEGEE. The J segment lost 2 bases and the V segment lost 10 bases, leaving 8 bases of the junction unmatched. The CDR3 is 13 residues long.

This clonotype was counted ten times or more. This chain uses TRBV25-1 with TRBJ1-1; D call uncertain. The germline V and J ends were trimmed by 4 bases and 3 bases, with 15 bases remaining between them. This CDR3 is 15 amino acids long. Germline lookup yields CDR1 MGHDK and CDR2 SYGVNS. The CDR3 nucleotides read TGTGCCAGCAGTGGCACTACCAGGTGGGACACTGAAGCTTTCTTT. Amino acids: CASSGTTRWDTEAFF.

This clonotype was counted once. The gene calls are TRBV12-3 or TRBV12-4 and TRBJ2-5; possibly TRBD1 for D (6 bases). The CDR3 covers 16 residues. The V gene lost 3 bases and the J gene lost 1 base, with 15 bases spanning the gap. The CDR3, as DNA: TGTGCCAGCAGTTTTAGGCCCTACAGGGTCCAAGAGACCCAGTACTTC. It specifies CASSFRPYRVQETQYF.

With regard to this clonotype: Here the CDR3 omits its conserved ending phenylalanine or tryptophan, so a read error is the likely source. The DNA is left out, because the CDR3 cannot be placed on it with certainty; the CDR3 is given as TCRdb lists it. The CDR3 loop is CASTLTGGSNTEACL. V is TRBV12-3 or TRBV12-4 and J is TRBJ1-1; the D segment call TRBD1 is taken from the table without a DNA check. The CDR3 has 15 amino acids, counting both end residues.

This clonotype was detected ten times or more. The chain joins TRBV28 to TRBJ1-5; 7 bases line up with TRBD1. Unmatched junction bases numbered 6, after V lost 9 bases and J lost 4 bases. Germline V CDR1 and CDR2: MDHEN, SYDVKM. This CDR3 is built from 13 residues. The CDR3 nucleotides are TGTGCCAGGAGGACAGGTCGGAATCAGCCCCAGCATTTT. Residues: CARRTGRNQPQHF.

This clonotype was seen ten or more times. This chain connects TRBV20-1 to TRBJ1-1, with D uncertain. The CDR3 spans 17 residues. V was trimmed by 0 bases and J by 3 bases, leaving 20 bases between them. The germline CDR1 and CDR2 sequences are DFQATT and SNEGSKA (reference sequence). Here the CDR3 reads CSARDPPWNPGDTEAFF. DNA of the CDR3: TGCAGTGCTAGAGACCCCCCCTGGAACCCCGGGGACACTGAAGCTTTCTTT.

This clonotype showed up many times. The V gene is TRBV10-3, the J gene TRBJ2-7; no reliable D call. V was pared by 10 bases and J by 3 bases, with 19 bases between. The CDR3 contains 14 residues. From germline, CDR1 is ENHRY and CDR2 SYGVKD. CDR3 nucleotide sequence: TGTGCCACTGGGCACGCGGCAGAAGACTACGAGCAGTACTTC. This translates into CATGHAAEDYEQYF.

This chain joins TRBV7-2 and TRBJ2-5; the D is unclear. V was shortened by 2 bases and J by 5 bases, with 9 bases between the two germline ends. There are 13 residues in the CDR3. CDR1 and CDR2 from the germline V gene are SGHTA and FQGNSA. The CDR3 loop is CASSLTTLETQYF. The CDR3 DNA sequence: TGTGCCAGCAGCTTAACTACCTTGGAGACCCAGTACTTC.

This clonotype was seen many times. CDR3 in amino acids: CATSDSTGTGETQYF. As DNA, the CDR3 is TGTGCCACCAGTGATTCAACCGGGACAGGGGAGACCCAGTACTTC. This chain connects TRBV24-1 to TRBJ2-5; 9 nucleotides align to TRBD1. Germline-derived CDR1 and CDR2 are KGHDR and SFDVKD. V lost 2 bases to trimming and J lost 5 bases; unmatched junction nucleotides: 5. The CDR3 is 15 amino acids.

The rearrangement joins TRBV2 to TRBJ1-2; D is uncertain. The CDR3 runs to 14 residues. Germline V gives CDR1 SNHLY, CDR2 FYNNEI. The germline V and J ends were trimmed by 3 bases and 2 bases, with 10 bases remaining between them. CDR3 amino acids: CASSESGANYGYTF. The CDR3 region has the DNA TGTGCCAGCAGTGAGTCAGGCGCGAACTATGGCTACACCTTC.

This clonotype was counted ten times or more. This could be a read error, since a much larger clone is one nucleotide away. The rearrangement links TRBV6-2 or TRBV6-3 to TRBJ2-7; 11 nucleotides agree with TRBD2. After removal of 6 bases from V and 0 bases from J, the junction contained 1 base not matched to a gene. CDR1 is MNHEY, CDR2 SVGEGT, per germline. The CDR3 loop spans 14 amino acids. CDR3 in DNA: TGTGCCAGCAGGACTAGCGGGAACTCCTACGAGCAGTACTTC. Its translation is CASRTSGNSYEQYF.

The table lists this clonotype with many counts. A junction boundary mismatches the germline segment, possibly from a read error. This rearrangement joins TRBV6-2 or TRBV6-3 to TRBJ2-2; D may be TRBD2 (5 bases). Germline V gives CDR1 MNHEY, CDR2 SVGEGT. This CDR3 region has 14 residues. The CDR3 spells CASNPQLGYGEPFF. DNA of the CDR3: TGTGCCAGCAACCCCCAACTAGGGTACGGGGAGCCGTTTTTT.

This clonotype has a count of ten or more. The CDR3 bases are TGCAGTGCTAGCCGGACAGCTAAGGAGACCCAGTACTTC. Its protein is CSASRTAKETQYF. The gene calls are TRBV20-1 and TRBJ2-5, with D tentatively TRBD1 (6 bases). The CDR3 totals 13 residues. V lost 3 bases and J lost 5, with 13 bases in between. Germline values: CDR1 DFQATT, CDR2 SNEGSKA (reference sequence).

CDR3 nucleotides: TGTGCCAGCAGTTACTTTCCGGACAAGCTCTCTGGGGCCAACGTCCTGACTTTC. Translation gives CASSYFPDKLSGANVLTF. The genes are TRBV6-2 or TRBV6-3 and TRBJ2-6, with D tentatively TRBD1 (5 bases). Trimming shortened V by 1 base and J by 0 bases, and 13 bases separated the two germline ends. The germline gives CDR1 MNHEY, CDR2 SVGEGT. This CDR3 contains 18 residues.

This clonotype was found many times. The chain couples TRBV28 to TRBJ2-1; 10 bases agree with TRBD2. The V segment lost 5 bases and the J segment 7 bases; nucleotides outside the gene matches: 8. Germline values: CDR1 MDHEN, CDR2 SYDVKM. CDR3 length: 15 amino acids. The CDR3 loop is CASSLLAGARNEQFF. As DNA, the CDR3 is TGTGCCAGCAGTCTGCTAGCGGGAGCCAGAAATGAGCAGTTCTTC.

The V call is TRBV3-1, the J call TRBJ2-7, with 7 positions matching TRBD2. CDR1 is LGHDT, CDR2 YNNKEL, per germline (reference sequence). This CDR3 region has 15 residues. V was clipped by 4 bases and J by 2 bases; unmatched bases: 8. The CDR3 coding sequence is TGTGCCAGCAGCCCGGGCGCGGGAGTAACCTACGAGCAGTACTTC. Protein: CASSPGAGVTYEQYF.

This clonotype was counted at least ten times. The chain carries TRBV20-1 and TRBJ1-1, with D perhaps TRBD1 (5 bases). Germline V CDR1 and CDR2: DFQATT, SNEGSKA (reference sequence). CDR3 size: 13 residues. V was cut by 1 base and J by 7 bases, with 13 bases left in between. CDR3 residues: CSARGGRGDEAFF. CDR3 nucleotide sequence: TGCAGTGCTAGAGGTGGACGGGGGGATGAAGCTTTCTTT.

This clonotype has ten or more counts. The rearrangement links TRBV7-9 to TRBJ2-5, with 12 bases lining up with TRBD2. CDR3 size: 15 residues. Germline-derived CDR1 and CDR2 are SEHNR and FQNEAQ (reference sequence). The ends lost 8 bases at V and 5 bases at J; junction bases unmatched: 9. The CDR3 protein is CASGITGTSGETQYF. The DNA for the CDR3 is TGTGCCAGCGGAATAACCGGGACTAGCGGGGAGACCCAGTACTTC.

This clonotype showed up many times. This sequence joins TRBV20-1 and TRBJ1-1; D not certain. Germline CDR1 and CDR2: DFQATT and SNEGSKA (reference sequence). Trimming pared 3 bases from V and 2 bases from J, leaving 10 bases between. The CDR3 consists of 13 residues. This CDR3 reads CSASWHINTEAFF. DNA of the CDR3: TGCAGTGCTAGTTGGCACATAAACACTGAAGCTTTCTTT.

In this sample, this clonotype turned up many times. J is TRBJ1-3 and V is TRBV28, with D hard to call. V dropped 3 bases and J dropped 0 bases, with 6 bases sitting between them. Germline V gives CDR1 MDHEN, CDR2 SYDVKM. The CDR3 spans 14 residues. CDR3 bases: TGTGCCAGCAGTTTTGCTGGCTCTGGAAACACCATATATTTT. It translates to CASSFAGSGNTIYF.

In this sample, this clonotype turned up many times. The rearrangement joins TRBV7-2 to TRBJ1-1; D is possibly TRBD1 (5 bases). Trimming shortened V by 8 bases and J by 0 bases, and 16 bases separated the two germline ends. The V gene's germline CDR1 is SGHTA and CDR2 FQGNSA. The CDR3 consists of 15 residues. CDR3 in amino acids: CASRPGPSMNTEAFF. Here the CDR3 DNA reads TGTGCCAGCCGCCCGGGACCCAGTATGAACACTGAAGCTTTCTTT.

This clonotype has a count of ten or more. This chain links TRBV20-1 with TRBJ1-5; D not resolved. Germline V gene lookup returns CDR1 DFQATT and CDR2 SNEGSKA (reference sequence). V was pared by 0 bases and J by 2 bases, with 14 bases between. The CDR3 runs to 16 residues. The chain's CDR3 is CSARDTGRAGNQPQHF. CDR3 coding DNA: TGCAGTGCTAGAGATACCGGAAGGGCGGGCAATCAGCCCCAGCATTTT.

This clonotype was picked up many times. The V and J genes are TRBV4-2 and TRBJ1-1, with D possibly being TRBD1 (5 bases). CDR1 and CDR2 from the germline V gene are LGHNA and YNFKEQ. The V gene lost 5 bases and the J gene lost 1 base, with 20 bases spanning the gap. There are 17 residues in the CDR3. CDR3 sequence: CASSAGPNLGTNTEAFF. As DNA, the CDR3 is TGTGCCAGCAGCGCGGGACCAAACTTGGGTACGAACACTGAAGCTTTCTTT.

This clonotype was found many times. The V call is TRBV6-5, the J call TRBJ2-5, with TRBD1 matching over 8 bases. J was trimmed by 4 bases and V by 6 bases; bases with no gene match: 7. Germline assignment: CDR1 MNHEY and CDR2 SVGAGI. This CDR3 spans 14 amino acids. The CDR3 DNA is TGTGCCAGCAGAAAAGGACAGGGTGCAGAGACCCAGTACTTC. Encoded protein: CASRKGQGAETQYF.

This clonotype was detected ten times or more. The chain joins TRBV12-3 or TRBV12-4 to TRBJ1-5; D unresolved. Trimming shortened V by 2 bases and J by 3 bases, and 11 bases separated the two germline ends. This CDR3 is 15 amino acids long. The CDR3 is CASSLKSRFNQPQHF. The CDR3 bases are TGTGCCAGCAGTTTAAAATCCAGGTTCAATCAGCCCCAGCATTTT.